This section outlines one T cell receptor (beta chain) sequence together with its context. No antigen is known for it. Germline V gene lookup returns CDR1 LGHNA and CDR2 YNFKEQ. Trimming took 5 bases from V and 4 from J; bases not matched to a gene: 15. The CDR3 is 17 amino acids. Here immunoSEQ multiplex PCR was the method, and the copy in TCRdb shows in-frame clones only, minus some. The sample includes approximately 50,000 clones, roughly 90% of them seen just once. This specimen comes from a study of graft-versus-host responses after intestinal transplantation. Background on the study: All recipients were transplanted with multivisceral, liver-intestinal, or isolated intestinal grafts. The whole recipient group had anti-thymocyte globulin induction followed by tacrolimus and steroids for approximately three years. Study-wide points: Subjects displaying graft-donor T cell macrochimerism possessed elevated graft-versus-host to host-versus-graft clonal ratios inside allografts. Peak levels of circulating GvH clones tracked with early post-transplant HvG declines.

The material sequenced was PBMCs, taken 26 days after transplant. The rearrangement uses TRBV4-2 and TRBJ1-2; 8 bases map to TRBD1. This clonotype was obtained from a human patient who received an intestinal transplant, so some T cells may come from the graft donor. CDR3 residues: CASSVRGPLRELYGYTF. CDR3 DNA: TGTGCCAGCAGCGTCAGGGGGCCCCTGAGGGAACTCTATGGCTACACCTTC.